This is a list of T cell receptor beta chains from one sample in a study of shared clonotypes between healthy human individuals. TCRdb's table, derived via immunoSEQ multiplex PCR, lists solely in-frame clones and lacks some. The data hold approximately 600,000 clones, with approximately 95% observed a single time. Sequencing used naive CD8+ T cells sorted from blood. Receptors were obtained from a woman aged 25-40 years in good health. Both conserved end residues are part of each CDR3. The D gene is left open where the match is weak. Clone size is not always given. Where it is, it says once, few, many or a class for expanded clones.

cdr3_aa: CASSGTLTGFLLPNYGYTF
cdr3_nt: TGTGCCAGTTCGGGAACCCTGACAGGGTTTCTCCTACCGAACTATGGCTACACCTTC
d_call: TRBD1
j_call: TRBJ1-2
clone_size: -
v_call: TRBV19

cdr3_aa: CASSPAAGGSNEQFF
cdr3_nt: TGTGCCAGCTCACCAGCCGCGGGAGGGAGCAATGAGCAGTTCTTC
d_call: TRBD2
j_call: TRBJ2-1
clone_size: once
v_call: TRBV18

cdr3_aa: CASSNLVGTLSRDTDTQYF
cdr3_nt: TGTGCCAGTAGTAACCTCGTGGGCACCTTATCTAGGGACACAGATACGCAGTATTTT
d_call: -
j_call: TRBJ2-3
clone_size: once
v_call: TRBV19

cdr3_aa: CASSSGTSGTDTQYF
cdr3_nt: TGTGCCAGCAGCTCCGGGACTAGCGGCACAGATACGCAGTATTTT
d_call: TRBD2
j_call: TRBJ2-3
clone_size: -
v_call: TRBV9

cdr3_aa: CASSHDRVETQYF
cdr3_nt: TGCGCCAGCAGTCATGACCGGGTAGAGACCCAGTACTTC
d_call: -
j_call: TRBJ2-5
clone_size: -
v_call: TRBV23-1

cdr3_aa: CASRPWGREGYEQYF
cdr3_nt: TGTGCCAGCAGACCCTGGGGGCGGGAGGGTTACGAGCAGTACTTC
d_call: TRBD2
j_call: TRBJ2-7
clone_size: -
v_call: TRBV7-2

cdr3_aa: CSVEDQGGWTDTQYF
cdr3_nt: TGCAGCGTTGAAGACCAGGGGGGTTGGACAGATACGCAGTATTTT
d_call: -
j_call: TRBJ2-3
clone_size: -
v_call: TRBV29-1

cdr3_aa: CASSPSVGGHFISSSYEQYF
cdr3_nt: TGTGCCAGCTCACCGTCGGTCGGCGGGCACTTTATATCCTCCTCCTACGAGCAGTACTTC
d_call: -
j_call: TRBJ2-7
clone_size: -
v_call: TRBV18

cdr3_aa: CASSFGGGWEQYF
cdr3_nt: TGTGCCAGCAGTTTCGGGGGGGGTTGGGAGCAGTACTTC
d_call: TRBD2
j_call: TRBJ2-7
clone_size: -
v_call: TRBV27

cdr3_aa: CASTLRGSDEQYF
cdr3_nt: TGTGCCAGCACCCTACGGGGTTCCGACGAGCAGTACTTC
d_call: -
j_call: TRBJ2-7
clone_size: once
v_call: TRBV28

cdr3_aa: CASSLRDRLQETQYF
cdr3_nt: TGTGCCAGCAGCCTCCGGGACAGGCTACAAGAGACCCAGTACTTC
d_call: TRBD1
j_call: TRBJ2-5
clone_size: -
v_call: TRBV11-2

cdr3_aa: CAISARQGITDTQYF
cdr3_nt: TGTGCCATCAGTGCGCGACAGGGTATTACAGATACGCAGTATTTT
d_call: TRBD1
j_call: TRBJ2-3
clone_size: -
v_call: TRBV10-3

cdr3_aa: CASSLRGDRGSEAFF
cdr3_nt: TGTGCCAGTAGCCTCCGCGGGGACAGGGGCTCTGAAGCTTTCTTT
d_call: TRBD1
j_call: TRBJ1-1
clone_size: -
v_call: TRBV19

cdr3_aa: CASSQDRQEAFF
cdr3_nt: TGTGCCAGCAGTCAAGACAGACAAGAAGCTTTCTTT
d_call: -
j_call: TRBJ1-1
clone_size: -
v_call: TRBV6-5

cdr3_aa: CASSIQDGEYEQYF
cdr3_nt: TGTGCCAGTAGTATTCAGGACGGTGAATACGAGCAGTACTTC
d_call: -
j_call: TRBJ2-7
clone_size: -
v_call: TRBV19

cdr3_aa: CSAYESTEAFF
cdr3_nt: TGCAGCGCATATGAAAGCACTGAAGCTTTCTTT
d_call: -
j_call: TRBJ1-1
clone_size: -
v_call: TRBV29-1

cdr3_aa: CASSLSYGSAYEQYF
cdr3_nt: TGTGCCAGCAGTTTATCTTATGGGAGCGCCTACGAGCAGTACTTC
d_call: -
j_call: TRBJ2-7
clone_size: -
v_call: TRBV27

cdr3_aa: CASSQRDGRSGNTIYF
cdr3_nt: TGCGCCAGCAGCCAAAGGGACGGCCGCTCTGGAAACACCATATATTTT
d_call: -
j_call: TRBJ1-3
clone_size: -
v_call: TRBV4-1

cdr3_aa: CASSLAGANTEAFF
cdr3_nt: TGTGCCAGCAGCTTGGCCGGGGCGAACACTGAAGCTTTCTTT
d_call: -
j_call: TRBJ1-1
clone_size: -
v_call: TRBV5-4

cdr3_aa: CASSFSTGTLYGYTF
cdr3_nt: TGTGCCAGCAGCTTCTCGACCGGGACCCTCTATGGCTACACCTTC
d_call: -
j_call: TRBJ1-2
clone_size: -
v_call: TRBV5-6